These T cell receptor beta chains were read from a single sample in a study of T cells in localized non-small cell lung cancer. The method was immunoSEQ multiplex PCR; TCRdb's version includes in-frame clones alone and lacks a portion of them. The sample has around 140,000 clones, roughly nine tenths seen once. Sequencing was performed on peripheral blood, taken before any cancer treatment. The source is a female donor aged 60 or older with stage I lung adenocarcinoma. Each CDR3 is given with its conserved first and last residue. The D gene is left open where the match is weak. Clone size is not always given. Where it is, it says once, few, many or a class for expanded clones.

>.|TRBJ2-1|.|TRBV5-5
TGTGCCAGCAGCTTGGTCGTTAGCGGAAACAATGAGCAGTTCTTC
CASSLVVSGNNEQFF
>.|TRBJ1-2|few|TRBV10-3
TGTGCCATCGGACTAGGGTCGTCCTATGGCTACACCTTC
CAIGLGSSYGYTF
>TRBD2|TRBJ2-1|.|TRBV9
TGTGCCAGCAGCGGGACTAGCGGGAGGCTGAATGAGCAGTTCTTC
CASSGTSGRLNEQFF
>TRBD1|TRBJ1-5|.|TRBV5-5
TGTGCCAGCAGCTTGGCCGTACAGGGGGTTTTTGGTAATCAGCCCCAGCATTTT
CASSLAVQGVFGNQPQHF
>.|TRBJ1-2|.|TRBV5-1
TGCGCCAGCAGCTTGGTTGTCAATCCTAACTATGGCTACACCTTC
CASSLVVNPNYGYTF
>.|TRBJ1-4|.|TRBV27
TGTGCCAGCAGTTTAGGGGTTCCGGGAACCTCCCGAGGTGAAAAACTGTTTTTT
CASSLGVPGTSRGEKLFF
>.|TRBJ2-6|.|TRBV15
TGTGCCACCAGCAAAGTCAGGACAGGGGCCAACGTCCTGACTTTC
CATSKVRTGANVLTF
>TRBD1|TRBJ2-2|.|TRBV5-1
TGCGCCAGCAGCTGGGACAGGGGCATCGGGGAGCTGTTTTTT
CASSWDRGIGELFF
>.|TRBJ1-2|.|TRBV29-1
TGCAGCGTTGGAGGGGGGGTCTATGGCTACACCTTC
CSVGGGVYGYTF
>.|TRBJ1-1|.|TRBV19
TGTGCCAGTAGGACTCCGGGATCTGGTCGGGAAGCTTTCTTT
CASRTPGSGREAFF
>.|TRBJ2-7|.|TRBV10-2
TGCGCCAGCACCCAAGGACCTTCCTACGAGCAGTACTTC
CASTQGPSYEQYF
>.|TRBJ2-3|.|TRBV28
TGTGCCAGCAGTTTTCTGGGGGCGGTGGGCACAGATACGCAGTATTTT
CASSFLGAVGTDTQYF
>.|TRBJ2-6|.|TRBV29-1
TGCAGCGTTCGGGCTGGGGCCAACGTCCTGACTTTC
CSVRAGANVLTF
>TRBD1|TRBJ2-7|.|TRBV5-8
TGTGCCAGCAGCCTTCCGGAGGGATGGGCACAGGGGGCGGGCGAGCAGTACTTC
CASSLPEGWAQGAGEQYF
>TRBD2|TRBJ2-3|.|TRBV30
TGTGCCTGGACTAGCGGTAAAAGCACAGATACGCAGTATTTT
CAWTSGKSTDTQYF
>TRBD1|TRBJ2-1|.|TRBV19
TGTGCCAGTAGTATGGGGACAGGGACATACAATGAGCAGTTCTTC
CASSMGTGTYNEQFF
>TRBD1|TRBJ2-2|.|TRBV10-1
TGCGCCAGCAGTACCGGGACAGGGGTCACCGGGGAGCTGTTTTTT
CASSTGTGVTGELFF
>TRBD2|TRBJ2-3|.|TRBV28
TGTGCCAGCAGCCCTAGCGGGAGTTCGACAGATACGCAGTATTTT
CASSPSGSSTDTQYF
>.|TRBJ2-1|.|TRBV2
TGTGCCAGTCGGGGGCAGATAGCCTACAATGAGCAGTTCTTC
CASRGQIAYNEQFF
>TRBD1|TRBJ1-4|.|TRBV5-3
TGTGCCAGAAGCTTGGATGGGACAGGGGTGGGGACTAATGAAAAACTGTTTTTT
CARSLDGTGVGTNEKLFF
>TRBD1|TRBJ2-7|.|TRBV19
TGTGCCAGTAGGCGGACAGGGGCCCCCGGCGAGCAGTACTTC
CASRRTGAPGEQYF
>.|TRBJ2-2|once|TRBV5-1
TGCGCCAGCAGCGCCGGTATGGAGTCCGGGGAGCTGTTTTTT
CASSAGMESGELFF
>.|TRBJ2-3|.|TRBV5-1
TGCGCCAGCAGCTTGCTCGGACAGAGGACAGATACGCAGTATTTT
CASSLLGQRTDTQYF
>TRBD1|TRBJ2-4|.|TRBV28
TGTGCCAGCAACCCGGGGACAGGGATGGGTTCCAAAAACATTCAGTACTTC
CASNPGTGMGSKNIQYF
>TRBD2|TRBJ2-7|.|TRBV14
TGTGCCAGCAGCCAAGTTAATAGCGGGAGATTTTCCTACGAGCAGTACTTC
CASSQVNSGRFSYEQYF
>.|TRBJ1-3|few|TRBV30
TGTGCCTGGAGCCCGTACTCGGGGTCTGGAAACACCATATATTTT
CAWSPYSGSGNTIYF
>.|TRBJ2-7|.|TRBV25-1
TGTGCCAGCAGTGCCGCGGGGCGGGGCGAGCAGTACTTC
CASSAAGRGEQYF
>.|TRBJ1-4|.|TRBV18
TGTGCCAGCTCACTGGGACGAAATGAAAAACTGTTTTTT
CASSLGRNEKLFF